These 7 T cell receptor beta chains came from one sample sequenced in a study of cytomegalovirus exposure and HLA in healthy donors. PCR was performed using 60 Vbeta and 13 Jbeta primers. The method was immunoSEQ multiplex PCR; TCRdb's version includes in-frame clones alone and lacks a portion of them. The sample has about 160,000 clones; around 80% are singletons. Sequencing used PBMCs. All receptors derive from a male donor in good health and CMV-seropositive.

This clone was seen more than once but under ten times. J is TRBJ2-3 and V is TRBV19, with D possibly matching TRBD1 (6 bases). V was shortened by 7 bases and J by 1 base, with 9 bases between the two germline ends. Germline assignment: CDR1 LNHDA and CDR2 SQIVND (reference sequence). The CDR3 length is 13 residues. CDR3 nucleotide sequence: TGTGCCAGTACTGGACAGCGCACAGATACGCAGTATTTT. Its protein is CASTGQRTDTQYF.

This chain joins TRBV15 and TRBJ1-5; 8 nucleotides align to TRBD1. Per the germline V gene, CDR1 is LNHNV and CDR2 is YYDKDF (reference sequence). Trimming took 0 bases from V and 4 from J; bases not matched to a gene: 8. The CDR3 spans 17 residues. Here the CDR3 DNA reads TGTGCCACCAGCAGAGATAGGGGCAGGGGGCCAAATCAGCCCCAGCATTTT. Its protein is CATSRDRGRGPNQPQHF. Drawing the rest from reference TRBV15 and TRBJ1-5, the complete variable domain is DAMVIQNPRYQVTQFGKPVTLSCSQTLNHNVMYWYQQKSSQAPKLLFHYYDKDFNNEADTPDNFQSRRPNTSFCFLDIRSPGLGDTAMYLCATSRDRGRGPNQPQHFGDGTRLSIL.

The V call is TRBV15, the J call TRBJ2-3; 8 bases are shared with TRBD2. The CDR3 covers 20 residues. V trimming: 0 bases; J trimming: 5 bases; junction bases outside the gene matches: 19. Per the germline V gene, CDR1 is LNHNV and CDR2 is YYDKDF (reference sequence). CDR3: CATSRDSTRSGLGGGDTQYF. The CDR3 region has the DNA TGTGCCACCAGCAGAGATTCGACCCGGTCGGGACTAGGGGGGGGAGATACGCAGTATTTT.

V and J are TRBV2 and TRBJ1-2; D might be TRBD1 (5 bases). Germline lookup yields CDR1 SNHLY and CDR2 FYNNEI. Between the trimmed V and J ends, which lost 0 bases and 7 bases, there was a span of 6 bases. The CDR3 loop spans 12 amino acids. The CDR3 is CASSEAGPGYTF. CDR3 nucleotides: TGTGCCAGCAGTGAAGCGGGGCCTGGCTACACCTTC.

This clone was seen just once. This rearrangement joins TRBV4-3 to TRBJ2-7; 8 bases fit TRBD2. Germline V lookup: CDR1 LGHNA, CDR2 YSLEER. The CDR3 loop spans 14 amino acids. J lost 2 bases, V lost 2 bases, and 2 bases had no gene match. The CDR3 reads CASSQNSGTYEQYF. In nucleotides, the CDR3 is TGCGCCAGCAGCCAAAATAGCGGGACCTACGAGCAGTACTTC.

This clone is a singleton in its sample. The chain recombines TRBV7-8 with TRBJ2-3, with 7 positions matching TRBD1. The CDR3 has 15 amino acids. Germline V lookup: CDR1 SGHVS, CDR2 FQNEAQ. V shed 1 base, J shed 3 bases, and the junction held 4 bases outside the gene matches. This CDR3 is CASSLVQGVTDTQYF. The CDR3 DNA is TGTGCCAGCAGCTTAGTCCAGGGGGTGACAGATACGCAGTATTTT.

V usage is TRBV7-4 and J usage is TRBJ2-7; weak D call: TRBD1 (5 bases). CDR3 length: 18 residues. With 2 bases removed from V and 4 bases from J, the gap between germline ends came to 24 bases. Germline values: CDR1 SGHVT, CDR2 SQSDAQ. CDR3 region: CASSLWGPRGGLRYEQYF. As DNA, the CDR3 is TGTGCCAGCAGCTTATGGGGCCCCCGTGGTGGCCTGAGGTACGAGCAGTACTTC.